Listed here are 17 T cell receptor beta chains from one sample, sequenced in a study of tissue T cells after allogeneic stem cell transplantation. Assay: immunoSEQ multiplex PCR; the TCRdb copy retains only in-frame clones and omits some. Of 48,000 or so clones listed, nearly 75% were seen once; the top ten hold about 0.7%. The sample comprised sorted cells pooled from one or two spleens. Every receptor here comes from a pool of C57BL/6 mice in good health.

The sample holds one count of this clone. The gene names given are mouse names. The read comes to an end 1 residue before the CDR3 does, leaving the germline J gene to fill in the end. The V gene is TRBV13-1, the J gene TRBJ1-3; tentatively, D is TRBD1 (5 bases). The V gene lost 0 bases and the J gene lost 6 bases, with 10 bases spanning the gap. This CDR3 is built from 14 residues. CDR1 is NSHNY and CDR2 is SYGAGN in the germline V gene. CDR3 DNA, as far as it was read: TGTGCCAGCAGTGATGCCCCGGACAAAAATACGCTCTAT. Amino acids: CASSDAPDKNTLY. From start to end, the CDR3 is CASSDAPDKNTLYF.

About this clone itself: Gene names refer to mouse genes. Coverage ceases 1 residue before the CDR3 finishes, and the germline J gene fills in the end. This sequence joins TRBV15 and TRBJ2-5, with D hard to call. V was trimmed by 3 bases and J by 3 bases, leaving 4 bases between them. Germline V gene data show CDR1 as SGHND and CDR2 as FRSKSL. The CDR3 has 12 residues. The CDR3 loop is CASSLAQDTQYF. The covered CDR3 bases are TGTGCCAGCAGTTTGGCGCAAGACACCCAGTAC.

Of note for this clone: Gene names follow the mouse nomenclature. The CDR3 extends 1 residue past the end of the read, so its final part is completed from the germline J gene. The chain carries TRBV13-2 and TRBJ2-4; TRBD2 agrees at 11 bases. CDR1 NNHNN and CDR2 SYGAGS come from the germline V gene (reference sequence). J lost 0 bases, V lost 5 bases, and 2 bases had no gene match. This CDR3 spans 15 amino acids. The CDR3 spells CASGGLGGSQNTLYF. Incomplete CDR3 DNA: TGTGCCAGCGGAGGACTGGGGGGAAGTCAAAACACCTTGTAC.

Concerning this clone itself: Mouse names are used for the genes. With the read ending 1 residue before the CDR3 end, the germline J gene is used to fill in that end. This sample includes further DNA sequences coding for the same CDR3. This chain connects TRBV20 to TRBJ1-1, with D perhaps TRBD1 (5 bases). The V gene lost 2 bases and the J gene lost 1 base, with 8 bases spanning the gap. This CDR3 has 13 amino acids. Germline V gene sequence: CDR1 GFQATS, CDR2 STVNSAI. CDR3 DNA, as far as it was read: TGTGGTGCTAGGCCTGGACAAAACACAGAAGTCTTC. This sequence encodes CGARPGQNTEVF. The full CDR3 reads CGARPGQNTEVFF. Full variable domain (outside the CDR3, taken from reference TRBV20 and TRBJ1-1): GALVYQYPRRTICKSGTSMRMECQAVGFQATSVAWYRQSPQKTFELIALSTVNSAIKYEQNFTQEKFPISHPNLSFSSMTVLNAYLEDRGLYLCGARPGQNTEVFFGKGTRLTVV.

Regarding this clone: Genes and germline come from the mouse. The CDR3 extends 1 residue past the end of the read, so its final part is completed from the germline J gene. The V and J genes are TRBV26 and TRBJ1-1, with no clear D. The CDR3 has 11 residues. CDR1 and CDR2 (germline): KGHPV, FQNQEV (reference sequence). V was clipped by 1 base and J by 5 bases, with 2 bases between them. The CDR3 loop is CASSLFTEVFF. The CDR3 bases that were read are TGTGCCAGCAGTCTGTTTACAGAAGTCTTC.

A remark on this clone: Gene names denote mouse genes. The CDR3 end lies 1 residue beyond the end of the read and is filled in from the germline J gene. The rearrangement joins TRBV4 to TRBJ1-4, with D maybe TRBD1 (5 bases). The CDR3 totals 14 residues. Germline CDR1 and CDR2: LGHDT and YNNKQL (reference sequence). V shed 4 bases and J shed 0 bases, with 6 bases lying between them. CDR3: CASSLTVSNERLFF. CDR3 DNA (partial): TGTGCCAGCAGCTTGACAGTTTCCAACGAAAGATTATTT.

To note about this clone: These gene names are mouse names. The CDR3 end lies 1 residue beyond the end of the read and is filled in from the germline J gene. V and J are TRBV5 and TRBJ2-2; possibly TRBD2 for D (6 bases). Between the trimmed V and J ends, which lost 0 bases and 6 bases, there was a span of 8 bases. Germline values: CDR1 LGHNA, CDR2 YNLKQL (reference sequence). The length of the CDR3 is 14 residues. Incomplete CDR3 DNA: TGTGCCAGCAGCCAAGATACTGGGCCCGGGCAGCTCTAC. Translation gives CASSQDTGPGQLY. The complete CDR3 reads CASSQDTGPGQLYF.

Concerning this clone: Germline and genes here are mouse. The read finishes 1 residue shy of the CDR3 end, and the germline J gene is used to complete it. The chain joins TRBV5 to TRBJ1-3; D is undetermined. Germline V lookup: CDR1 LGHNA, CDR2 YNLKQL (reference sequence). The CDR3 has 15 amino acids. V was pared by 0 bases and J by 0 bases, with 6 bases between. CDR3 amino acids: CASSQDWVSGNTLYF. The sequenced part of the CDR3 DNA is TGTGCCAGCAGCCAAGATTGGGTTTCTGGAAATACGCTCTAT.

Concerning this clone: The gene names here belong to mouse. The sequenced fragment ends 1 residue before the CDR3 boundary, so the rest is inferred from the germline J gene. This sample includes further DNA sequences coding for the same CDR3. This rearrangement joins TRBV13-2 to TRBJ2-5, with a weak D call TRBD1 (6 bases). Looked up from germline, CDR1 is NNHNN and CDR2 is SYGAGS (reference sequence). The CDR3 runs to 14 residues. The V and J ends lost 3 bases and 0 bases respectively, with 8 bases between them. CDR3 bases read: TGTGCCAGCGGTGGAGGGGGTAACCAAGACACCCAGTAC. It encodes CASGGGGNQDTQY. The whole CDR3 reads CASGGGGNQDTQYF.

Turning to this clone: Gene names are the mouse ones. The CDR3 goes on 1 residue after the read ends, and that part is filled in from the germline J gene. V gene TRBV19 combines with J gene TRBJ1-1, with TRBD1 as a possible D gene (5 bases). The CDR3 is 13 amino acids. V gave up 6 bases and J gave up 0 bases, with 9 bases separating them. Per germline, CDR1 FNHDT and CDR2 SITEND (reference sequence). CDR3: CASTRQSNTEVFF. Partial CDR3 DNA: TGTGCCAGCACCCGACAGTCAAACACAGAAGTCTTC.

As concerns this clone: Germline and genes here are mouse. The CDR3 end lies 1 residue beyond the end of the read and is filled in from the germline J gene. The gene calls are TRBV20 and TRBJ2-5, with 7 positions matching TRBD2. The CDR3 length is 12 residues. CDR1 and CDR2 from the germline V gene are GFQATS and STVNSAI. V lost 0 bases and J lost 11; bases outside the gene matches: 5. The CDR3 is CGARDRGGSQYF. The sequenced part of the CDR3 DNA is TGTGGTGCTAGGGATCGGGGGGGAAGCCAGTAC.

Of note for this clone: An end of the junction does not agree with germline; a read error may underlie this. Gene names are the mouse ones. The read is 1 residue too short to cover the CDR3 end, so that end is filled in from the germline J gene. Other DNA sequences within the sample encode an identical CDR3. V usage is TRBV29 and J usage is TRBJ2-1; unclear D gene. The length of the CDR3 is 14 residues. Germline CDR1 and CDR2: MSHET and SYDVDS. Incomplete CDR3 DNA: TGTGCCAGCAGTTTATCGGGCAACTATGCTGAGCAGTTC. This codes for CASSLSGNYAEQF. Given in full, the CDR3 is CASSLSGNYAEQFF.

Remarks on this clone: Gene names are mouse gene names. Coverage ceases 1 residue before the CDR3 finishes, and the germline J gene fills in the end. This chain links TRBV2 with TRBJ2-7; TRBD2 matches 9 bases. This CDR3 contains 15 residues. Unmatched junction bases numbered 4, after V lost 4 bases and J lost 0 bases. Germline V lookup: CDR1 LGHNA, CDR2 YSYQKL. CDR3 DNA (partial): TGTGCCAGCAGCCCTGACTGGGGGTTCTCCTATGAACAGTAC. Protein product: CASSPDWGFSYEQY. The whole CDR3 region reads CASSPDWGFSYEQYF.

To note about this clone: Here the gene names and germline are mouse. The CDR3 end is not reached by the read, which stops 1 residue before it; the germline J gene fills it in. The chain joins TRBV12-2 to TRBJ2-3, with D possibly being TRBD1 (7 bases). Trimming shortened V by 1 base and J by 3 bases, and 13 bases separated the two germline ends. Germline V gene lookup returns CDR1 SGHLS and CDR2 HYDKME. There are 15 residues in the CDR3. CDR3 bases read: TGTGCCAGCTCTCTACCGCAGGGGGGAGCAGAAACGCTGTAT. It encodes CASSLPQGGAETLY. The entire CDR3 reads CASSLPQGGAETLYF.

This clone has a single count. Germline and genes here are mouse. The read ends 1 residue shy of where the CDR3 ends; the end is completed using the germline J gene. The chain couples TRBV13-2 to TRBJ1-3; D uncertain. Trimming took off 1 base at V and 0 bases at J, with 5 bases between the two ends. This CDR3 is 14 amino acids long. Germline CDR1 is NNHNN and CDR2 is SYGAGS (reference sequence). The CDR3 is CASGDPGSGNTLYF. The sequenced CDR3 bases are TGTGCCAGCGGTGATCCCGGTTCTGGAAATACGCTCTAT.

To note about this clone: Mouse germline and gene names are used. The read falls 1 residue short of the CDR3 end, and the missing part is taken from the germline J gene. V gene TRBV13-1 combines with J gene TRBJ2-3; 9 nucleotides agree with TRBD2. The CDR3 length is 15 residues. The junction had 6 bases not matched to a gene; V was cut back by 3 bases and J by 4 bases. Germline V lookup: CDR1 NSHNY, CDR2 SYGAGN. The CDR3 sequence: CASSAGGGGPETLYF. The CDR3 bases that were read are TGTGCCAGCAGTGCTGGGGGGGGCGGGCCAGAAACGCTGTAT.

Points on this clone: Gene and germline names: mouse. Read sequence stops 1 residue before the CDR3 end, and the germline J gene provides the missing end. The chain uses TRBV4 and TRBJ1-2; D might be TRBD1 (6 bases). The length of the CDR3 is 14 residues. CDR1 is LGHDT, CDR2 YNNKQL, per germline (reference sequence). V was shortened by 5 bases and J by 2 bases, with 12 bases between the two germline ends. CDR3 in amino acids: CASSPWGANSDYTF. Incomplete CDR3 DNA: TGTGCCAGCAGCCCCTGGGGGGCGAACTCCGACTACACC.